These 22 T cell receptor beta chains came from one sample sequenced in a study of blood T cell repertoires in COVID-19. Clones were read by immunoSEQ multiplex PCR, and TCRdb kept only the in-frame ones, dropping some. Seen here are 140,000 to 150,000 clones, approximately 83% observed once, and the top ten hold about 8%. Sequenced material: peripheral blood. These receptors were collected from an older woman with COVID-19, enrolled during active disease.

The chain uses TRBV18 and TRBJ1-1; 8 nucleotides line up with TRBD1. Trimming at V came to 3 bases and at J to 7 bases, leaving 4 bases not matched to a gene. The CDR3 covers 13 residues. CDR1 is KGHSH, CDR2 LQKENI, per germline. In DNA form, the CDR3 reads TGTGCCAGCTCACCGCCGGGACAGGTTGAAGCTTTCTTT. It encodes CASSPPGQVEAFF.

This sequence joins TRBV18 and TRBJ2-2; D uncertain. Deletions cut 3 bases from V and 0 bases from J, with 8 bases between. CDR1 and CDR2 from the germline V gene are KGHSH and LQKENI. This CDR3 is built from 15 residues. CDR3 residues: CASSPLTANTGELFF. The CDR3 DNA reads as TGTGCCAGCTCACCTCTAACAGCGAACACCGGGGAGCTGTTTTTT.

This chain links TRBV5-5 with TRBJ2-7; weak D call: TRBD1 (6 bases). The CDR3 totals 14 residues. The germline CDR1 and CDR2 sequences are SGHKS and YYEKEE (reference sequence). Trimming shortened V by 0 bases and J by 1 base, and 8 bases separated the two germline ends. In DNA, the CDR3 is TGTGCCAGCAGCTTGGTCAGGGGATCCTACGAGCAGTACTTC. It codes for CASSLVRGSYEQYF.

V is TRBV18 and J is TRBJ2-2; D unclear. This CDR3 is 13 amino acids long. V gave up 3 bases and J gave up 5 bases, with 7 bases separating them. The germline V gene has CDR1 KGHSH and CDR2 LQKENI. The CDR3 is CASSPHETGELFF. The CDR3 nucleotides are TGTGCCAGCTCACCTCACGAGACCGGGGAGCTGTTTTTT.

The chain joins TRBV4-2 to TRBJ1-1, with a possible D match to TRBD1 (5 bases). CDR3 size: 15 residues. The germline V and J ends were trimmed by 1 base and 1 base, with 10 bases remaining between them. Germline assignment: CDR1 LGHNA and CDR2 YNFKEQ. The CDR3 reads CASSQAGSANTEAFF. Here the CDR3 DNA reads TGTGCCAGCAGCCAAGCAGGGTCCGCGAACACTGAAGCTTTCTTT.

V and J are TRBV6-6 and TRBJ1-2; D perhaps matches TRBD1 (6 bases). CDR1 MNHNY and CDR2 SVGAGI come from the germline V gene (reference sequence). V was pared by 6 bases and J by 7 bases, with 21 bases between. The CDR3 runs to 15 residues. CDR3 DNA: TGTGCCAGCAGCTTCCAACGTAAGGGGGACGGTGGCTACACCTTC. Protein sequence: CASSFQRKGDGGYTF.

This chain uses TRBV29-1 with TRBJ1-1; D uncertain. The germline gives CDR1 SQVTM, CDR2 ANQGSEA. The CDR3 spans 14 residues. Trimming removed 7 bases from V and 1 base from J, with 16 bases in between. In nucleotides, the CDR3 is TGCAGCGCCGCTACAAGACACGCGAACACTGAAGCTTTCTTT. It translates to CSAATRHANTEAFF.

This chain connects TRBV5-5 to TRBJ2-6; TRBD1 matches 7 bases. V shed 2 bases and J 1 base; nucleotides not matched to a gene: 6. The CDR3 spans 17 residues. From germline, CDR1 is SGHKS and CDR2 YYEKEE (reference sequence). The CDR3 is CASSFRGGGSGANVLTF. Here the CDR3 DNA reads TGTGCCAGCAGCTTCCGAGGGGGCGGATCTGGGGCCAACGTCCTGACTTTC.

J is TRBJ1-2 and V is TRBV9, with D perhaps TRBD1 (5 bases). The CDR3 has 14 amino acids. With 4 bases removed from V and 5 bases from J, the gap between germline ends came to 15 bases. Germline CDR1 is SGDLS and CDR2 is YYNGEE. The CDR3 sequence: CASSLVQEGYGYTF. The CDR3 DNA reads as TGTGCCAGCAGCCTTGTCCAGGAGGGGTATGGCTACACCTTC.

This clone was picked up one time. The chain joins TRBV24-1 to TRBJ2-2; 11 nucleotides match TRBD1. J was trimmed by 7 bases and V by 4 bases; bases with no gene match: 7. The CDR3 loop spans 16 amino acids. From germline, CDR1 is KGHDR and CDR2 SFDVKD. CDR3 coding DNA: TGTGCCACCAGTGAGACCGGGACAGGGGGTATCGGGGAGCTGTTTTTT. This sequence encodes CATSETGTGGIGELFF.

V is TRBV11-3 and J is TRBJ2-1; D gene unclear. Germline assignment: CDR1 SGHNT and CDR2 YENEEA. Trimming stripped 5 bases from V and 0 bases from J, with 17 bases between. The CDR3 loop spans 17 amino acids. The CDR3 here is CASSLRSQTISYNEQFF. DNA for the CDR3: TGTGCCAGCAGCCTACGCTCACAGACGATCTCCTACAATGAGCAGTTCTTC.

The chain combines TRBV27 with TRBJ1-1; no definite D call. Germline CDR1 is MNHEY and CDR2 is SMNVEV (reference sequence). Trimming left V 5 bases short and J 8 bases short, with 12 bases between. This CDR3 spans 12 amino acids. The CDR3, as DNA: TGTGCCAGCAGTCCGCCGGGATCCGAAGCTTTCTTT. Translation gives CASSPPGSEAFF.

This clone was recorded a few times. The rearrangement links TRBV5-1 to TRBJ2-7, with D maybe TRBD2 (7 bases). Trimming shortened V by 0 bases and J by 3 bases, and 16 bases separated the two germline ends. The CDR3 contains 16 residues. Germline CDR1 and CDR2: SGHRS and YFSETQ. This chain's CDR3 is CASSLELAGADYEQYF. The DNA of the CDR3 is TGCGCCAGCAGCTTGGAATTGGCGGGGGCCGACTACGAGCAGTACTTC.

V and J are TRBV29-1 and TRBJ2-1, with unresolved D. Germline-derived CDR1 and CDR2 are SQVTM and ANQGSEA. This CDR3 comprises 12 residues. Trimming pared 7 bases from V and 5 bases from J, leaving 12 bases between. The CDR3 DNA reads as TGCAGCGCATCCCTACCTAACAATGAGCAGTTCTTC. This gives the protein CSASLPNNEQFF.

The chain combines TRBV6-4 with TRBJ1-1, with D perhaps matching TRBD1 (6 bases). This CDR3 spans 15 amino acids. V was shortened by 3 bases and J by 6 bases, with 17 bases between the two germline ends. Germline V gene data show CDR1 as MRHNA and CDR2 as SNTAGT. The CDR3 DNA is TGTGCCAGCAGTGAAAATGGGGCAGGGGCACCTGAAGCTTTCTTT. Translated: CASSENGAGAPEAFF.

This clone was counted only a few times. V usage is TRBV5-1 and J usage is TRBJ2-1, with TRBD2 matching 14 bases. The J segment lost 8 bases and the V segment lost 0 bases, leaving 4 bases of the junction unmatched. The CDR3 extends over 16 amino acids. Germline V lookup: CDR1 SGHRS, CDR2 YFSETQ. The chain's CDR3 is CASSLAGTSGGYEQFF. CDR3 nucleotide sequence: TGCGCCAGCAGCTTGGCCGGGACTAGCGGGGGCTATGAGCAGTTCTTC.

This clone was counted a single time. The V call is TRBV5-1, the J call TRBJ2-3; no definite D call. Germline V gives CDR1 SGHRS, CDR2 YFSETQ. Trimming shortened V by 3 bases and J by 3 bases, and 5 bases separated the two germline ends. The CDR3 runs to 12 residues. The CDR3: CASSYTTDTQYF. CDR3 DNA sequence: TGCGCCAGCAGCTACACGACAGATACGCAGTATTTT.

The genes are TRBV11-2 and TRBJ2-5; unclear D gene. V shed 3 bases and J shed 5 bases, with 7 bases lying between them. Germline V gene data show CDR1 as SGHAT and CDR2 as FQNNGV. This CDR3 has 12 residues. The CDR3: CASSFPSETQYF. The CDR3 nucleotides read TGTGCCAGCAGCTTCCCCTCCGAGACCCAGTACTTC. Complete variable domain (other parts from reference TRBV11-2 and TRBJ2-5): EAGVAQSPRYKIIEKRQSVAFWCNPISGHATLYWYQQILGQGPKLLIQFQNNGVVDDSQLPKDRFSAERLKGVDSTLKIQPAKLEDSAVYLCASSFPSETQYFGPGTRLLVL.

V is TRBV14 and J is TRBJ1-4; D perhaps matches TRBD1 (5 bases). Deletions cut 2 bases from V and 0 bases from J, with 13 bases between. CDR1 and CDR2 from the germline V gene are SGHDN and FVKESK. The CDR3 runs 17 residues. CDR3 in DNA: TGTGCCAGCAGCCAAACAGGAACAGAAGCAACTAATGAAAAACTGTTTTTT. Protein sequence: CASSQTGTEATNEKLFF.

The chain carries TRBV18 and TRBJ2-7, with D possibly being TRBD1 (6 bases). This CDR3 has 15 residues. Germline CDR1 and CDR2: KGHSH and LQKENI. The V end lost 0 bases, the J end lost 0 bases, and 9 bases lay between the germline ends. CDR3 in DNA: TGTGCCAGCTCACCACCATGGACAGACTCCTACGAGCAGTACTTC. Translation gives CASSPPWTDSYEQYF.

This chain connects TRBV25-1 to TRBJ2-1, with 8 nucleotides matching TRBD2. The germline CDR1 and CDR2 sequences are MGHDK and SYGVNS. CDR3 length: 11 residues. The V and J ends lost 10 bases and 6 bases, in that order; junction bases with no gene match: 2. This CDR3 reads CATGGGNEQFF. In DNA, the CDR3 is TGTGCCACGGGGGGGGGCAATGAGCAGTTCTTC. The entire variable domain, with the rest obtained from reference TRBV25-1 and TRBJ2-1, is as follows: EADIYQTPRYLVIGTGKKITLECSQTMGHDKMYWYQQDPGMELHLIHYSYGVNSTEKGDLSSESTVSRIRTEHFPLTLESARPSHTSQYLCATGGGNEQFFGPGTRLTVL.

This clone has only one observation. Germline and junction disagree at one end, which may indicate a read error. The rearrangement joins TRBV19 to TRBJ2-2, with D tentatively TRBD1 (7 bases). The germline V gene encodes CDR1 LNHDA and CDR2 SQIVND (reference sequence). This CDR3 is built from 13 residues. Here the CDR3 reads CGAGTENTGELFF. Here the CDR3 DNA reads TGCGGGGCGGGGACAGAGAACACCGGGGAGCTGTTTTTT.